The present entry profiles one T cell receptor (beta chain) with its context. Antigen unknown. Expressed TCRB transcripts were sequenced, since all the RNA that had been isolated was reverse transcribed. TCRdb's copy holds only in-frame clones and misses some; the assay was immunoSEQ multiplex PCR. The sample includes about 350,000 clones, about 19% of them seen just once. CDR3 length: 15 amino acids. Trimming cost V 2 bases and J 2 bases, with 14 bases left between them. Germline assignment: CDR1 SGHRS and CDR2 YFSETQ. The data were taken from a study of beta chain features in type 1 diabetes. General observations from the study: Across all four CD4+ subsets, people with type 1 diabetes showed modestly shorter TCRB CDR3s.

The chain has TRBV5-1 and TRBJ2-7; TRBD1 is a possible D gene (6 bases). This sequence originates from a young woman in good health. Sequencing was done on a sample of naive CD4+ T cells from blood. In nucleotides, the CDR3 is TGCGCCAGCAGCTTACTCGGGGCAGGGGCCTACGAGCAGTACTTC. Its protein product is CASSLLGAGAYEQYF. Variable domain in full (rest from reference TRBV5-1 and TRBJ2-7): KAGVTQTPRYLIKTRGQQVTLSCSPISGHRSVSWYQQTPGQGLQFLFEYFSETQRNKGNFPGRFSGRQFSNSRSEMNVSTLELGDSALYLCASSLLGAGAYEQYFGPGTRLTVT.